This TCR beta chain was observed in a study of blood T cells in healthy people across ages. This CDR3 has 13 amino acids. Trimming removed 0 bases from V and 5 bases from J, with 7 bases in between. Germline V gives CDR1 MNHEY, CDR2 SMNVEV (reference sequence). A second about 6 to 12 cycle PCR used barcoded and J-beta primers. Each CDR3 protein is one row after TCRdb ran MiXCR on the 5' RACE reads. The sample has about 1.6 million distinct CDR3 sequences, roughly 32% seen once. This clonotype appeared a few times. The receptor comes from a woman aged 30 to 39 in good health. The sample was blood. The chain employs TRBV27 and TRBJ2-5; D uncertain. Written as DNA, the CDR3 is TGTGCCAGCAGTTTATCGGCTCTTGAGACCCAGTACTTC. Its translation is CASSLSALETQYF.